The entry below gives a single T cell receptor (beta chain) sequence along with its context. The source of the sample is a study of memory CD8 T cells in hepatitis C reinfection. Overall study: NS3-1073 responses came from one resolver and one chronic donor. Study-wide findings and caveats: With 4 to 6 donors, public clonotype conclusions could not be definitive.

The CDR3 is 16 amino acids. Germline assignment: CDR1 LGHNA and CDR2 YNFKEQ. J lost 7 bases, V lost 0 bases, and 11 bases had no gene match. This sample's time point: late/post reinfection, 12 to 24 weeks after detection. No in vitro expansion preceded TCR sequencing of the sorted cells. Clones were sequenced by immunoSEQ multiplex PCR, and TCRdb holds only the in-frame ones, with some missing. The table has about 190 clones, roughly two thirds seen once. The sample comprised HCV tetramer-positive CD8+ T cells sorted from blood. The origin of this receptor is a man in his fifties with hepatitis C virus infection. The chain joins TRBV4-2 to TRBJ1-1, with 7 bases identical to TRBD1. CDR3 amino acids: CASSQEVGGAPGEAFF. The CDR3 coding sequence is TGTGCCAGCAGCCAAGAAGTAGGGGGCGCCCCGGGTGAAGCTTTCTTT.